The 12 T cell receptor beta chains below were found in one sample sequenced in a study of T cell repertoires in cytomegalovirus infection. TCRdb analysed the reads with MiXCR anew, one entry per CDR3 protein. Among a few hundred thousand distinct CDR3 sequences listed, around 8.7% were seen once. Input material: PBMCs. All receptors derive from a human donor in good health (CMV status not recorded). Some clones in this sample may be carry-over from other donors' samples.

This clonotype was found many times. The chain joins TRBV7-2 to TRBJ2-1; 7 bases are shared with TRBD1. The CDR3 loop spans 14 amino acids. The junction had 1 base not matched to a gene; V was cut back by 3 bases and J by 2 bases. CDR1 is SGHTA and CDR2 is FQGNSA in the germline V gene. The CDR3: CASSFQGAYNEQFF. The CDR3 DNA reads TGTGCCAGCAGCTTTCAGGGGGCCTACAATGAGCAGTTCTTC.

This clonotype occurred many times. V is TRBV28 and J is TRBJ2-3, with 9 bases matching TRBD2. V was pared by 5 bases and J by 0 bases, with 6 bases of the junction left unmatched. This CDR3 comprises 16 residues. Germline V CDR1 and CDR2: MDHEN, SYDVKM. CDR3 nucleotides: TGTGCCAGCAGTCCCGGGACTAGCCTTAGCACAGATACGCAGTATTTT. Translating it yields CASSPGTSLSTDTQYF.

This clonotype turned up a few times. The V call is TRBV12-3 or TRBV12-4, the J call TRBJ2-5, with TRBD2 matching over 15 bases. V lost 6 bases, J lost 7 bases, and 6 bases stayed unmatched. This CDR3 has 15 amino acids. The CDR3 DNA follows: TGTGCCAGCAGAGGACTAGCGGGGGGGGCAACGACCCAGTACTTC. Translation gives CASRGLAGGATTQYF.

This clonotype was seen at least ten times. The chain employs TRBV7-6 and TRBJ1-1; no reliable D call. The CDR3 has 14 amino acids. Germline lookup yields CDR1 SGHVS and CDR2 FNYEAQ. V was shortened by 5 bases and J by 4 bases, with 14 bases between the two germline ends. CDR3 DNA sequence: TGTGCCAGCAGCCTCAGACGCCAGTCCACTGAAGCTTTCTTT. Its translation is CASSLRRQSTEAFF.

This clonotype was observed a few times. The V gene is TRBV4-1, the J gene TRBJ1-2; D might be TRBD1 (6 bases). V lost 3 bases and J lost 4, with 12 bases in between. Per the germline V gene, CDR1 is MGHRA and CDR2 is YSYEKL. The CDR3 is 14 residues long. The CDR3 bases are TGCGCCAGCAGCCACCCTGACAGGTCCTATGGCTACACCTTC. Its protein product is CASSHPDRSYGYTF.

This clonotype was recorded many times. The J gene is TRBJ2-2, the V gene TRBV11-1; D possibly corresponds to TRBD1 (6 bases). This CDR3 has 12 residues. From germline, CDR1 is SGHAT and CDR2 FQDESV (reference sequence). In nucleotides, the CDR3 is TGTGTGACAGGAACGAACACCGGGGAGCTGTTTTTT. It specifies CVTGTNTGELFF.

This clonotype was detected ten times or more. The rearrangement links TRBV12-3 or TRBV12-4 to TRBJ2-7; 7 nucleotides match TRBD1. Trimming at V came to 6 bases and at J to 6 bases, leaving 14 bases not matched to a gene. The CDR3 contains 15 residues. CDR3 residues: CASSQPGQSLVEQYF. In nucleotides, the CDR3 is TGTGCCAGCAGCCAACCGGGACAGAGTCTGGTCGAGCAGTACTTC.

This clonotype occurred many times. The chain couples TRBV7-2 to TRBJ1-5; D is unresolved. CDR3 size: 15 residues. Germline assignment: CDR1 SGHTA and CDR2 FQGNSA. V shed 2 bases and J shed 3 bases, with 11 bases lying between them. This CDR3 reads CASSLRPRSNQPQHF. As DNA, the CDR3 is TGTGCCAGCAGCTTACGTCCCAGGTCCAATCAGCCCCAGCATTTT.

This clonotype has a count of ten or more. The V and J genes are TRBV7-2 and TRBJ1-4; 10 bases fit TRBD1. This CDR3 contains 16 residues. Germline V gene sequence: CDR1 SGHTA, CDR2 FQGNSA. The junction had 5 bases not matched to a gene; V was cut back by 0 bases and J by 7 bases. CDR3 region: CASSLAPTGGSEKLFF. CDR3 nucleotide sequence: TGTGCCAGCAGCTTAGCGCCGACAGGGGGCAGTGAAAAACTGTTTTTT.

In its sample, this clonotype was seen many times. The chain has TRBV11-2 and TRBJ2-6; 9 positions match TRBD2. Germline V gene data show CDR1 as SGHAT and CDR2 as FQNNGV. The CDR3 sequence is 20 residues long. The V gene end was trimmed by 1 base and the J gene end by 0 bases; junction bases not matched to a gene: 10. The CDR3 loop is CASSLGDPGLASSGANVLTF. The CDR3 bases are TGTGCCAGCAGCTTAGGGGACCCGGGACTAGCCAGCTCTGGGGCCAACGTCCTGACTTTC.

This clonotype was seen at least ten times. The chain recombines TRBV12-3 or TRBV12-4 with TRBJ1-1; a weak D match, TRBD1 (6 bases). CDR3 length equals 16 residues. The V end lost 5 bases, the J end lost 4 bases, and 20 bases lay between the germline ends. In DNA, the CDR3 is TGTGCCAGCAGTCGTGACACAGGGACGTATGGCACTGAAGCTTTCTTT. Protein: CASSRDTGTYGTEAFF.

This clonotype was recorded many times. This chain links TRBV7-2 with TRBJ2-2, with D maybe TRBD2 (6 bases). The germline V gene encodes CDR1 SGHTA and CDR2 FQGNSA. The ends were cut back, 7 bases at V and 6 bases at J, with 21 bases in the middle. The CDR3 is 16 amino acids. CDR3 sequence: CASTQSAGTLAGELFF. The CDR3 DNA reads TGTGCCAGCACCCAATCGGCCGGGACTCTCGCCGGGGAGCTGTTTTTT.